This T cell receptor beta chain was found in a study of beta chain features in type 1 diabetes. Whole-study results and caveats: All four CD4+ subsets of Type 1 diabetes patients contained TCRB CDR3s that were moderately but significantly shorter. The naive, central memory and Treg TCRB repertoires looked more alike in patients than they did in healthy donors.

Every bit of the isolated RNA underwent reverse transcription, so sequencing read expressed TCRB transcripts. Data came from immunoSEQ multiplex PCR; TCRdb stores just in-frame clones and leaves some out. The top ten hold approximately 1% of the sample, which has around 180,000 clones, around 8% seen once. Germline values: CDR1 SGHTA, CDR2 FQGTGA. The CDR3 covers 15 residues. Unmatched junction bases numbered 5, after V lost 5 bases and J lost 0 bases. This clone was detected only a few times. Its antigen is unidentified. The genes are TRBV7-3 and TRBJ2-3; TRBD2 aligns across 7 bases. The source material was central memory CD4+ T cells from blood. The source is a woman aged 40 to 49 with type 1 diabetes. The CDR3 protein is CASSRTRFSTDTQYF. The CDR3 DNA is TGTGCCAGCAGCCGGACTAGGTTCAGCACAGATACGCAGTATTTT.